Listed below are T cell receptor beta chains from one sample, sequenced in a study of blood T cell repertoires in COVID-19. This table comes from immunoSEQ multiplex PCR, and its TCRdb copy is limited to in-frame clones, with some not included. The sample lists about 160,000 clones, roughly 73% occurring once. Sequencing used peripheral blood. The receptors were gathered from a man aged 70 or older with acute or convalescent COVID-19. Each CDR3 is given with its conserved first and last residue. The D gene is left open where the match is weak. Part of the rows lack a size; the others show once, few, many or a class for expanded clones.

D gene: .
J gene: TRBJ2-7
V gene: TRBV5-6
clone size: once
CDR3 DNA: TGTGCCAGCAGCTTTGTTCAGGACTCCTACGAGCAGTACTTC
CDR3 protein: CASSFVQDSYEQYF

D gene: TRBD2
J gene: TRBJ2-7
V gene: TRBV12-3/TRBV12-4
clone size: few
CDR3 DNA: TGTGCCAGCAGTTTAAGGACTAGAATAGAGCAGTACTTC
CDR3 protein: CASSLRTRIEQYF

D gene: .
J gene: TRBJ2-7
V gene: TRBV28
clone size: once
CDR3 DNA: TGTGCCAGCAGTTTGCCAGGCCCCTACGAGCAGTACTTC
CDR3 protein: CASSLPGPYEQYF

D gene: .
J gene: TRBJ2-7
V gene: TRBV9
clone size: .
CDR3 DNA: TGTGCCAGCAGCCCTCGACTAGGGTCCTACGAGCAGTACTTC
CDR3 protein: CASSPRLGSYEQYF

D gene: TRBD1
J gene: TRBJ2-7
V gene: TRBV19
clone size: .
CDR3 DNA: TGTGCCAGTAGTCCGTCTTCCGGGACAGGGGGAAACGAGCAGTACTTC
CDR3 protein: CASSPSSGTGGNEQYF

D gene: TRBD2
J gene: TRBJ2-7
V gene: TRBV28
clone size: .
CDR3 DNA: TGTGCCAGCACCCACGGGACTAACACCTACGAGCAGTACTTC
CDR3 protein: CASTHGTNTYEQYF

D gene: TRBD1
J gene: TRBJ1-2
V gene: TRBV29-1
clone size: .
CDR3 DNA: TGCAGCCACTCGACAGGGTATTCTGGCTACACCTTC
CDR3 protein: CSHSTGYSGYTF

D gene: TRBD1
J gene: TRBJ2-5
V gene: TRBV6-2/TRBV6-3
clone size: .
CDR3 DNA: TGTGCCAGCAGTAGGACAGGGGCCAAGACCCAGTACTTC
CDR3 protein: CASSRTGAKTQYF

D gene: .
J gene: TRBJ1-2
V gene: TRBV7-6
clone size: .
CDR3 DNA: TGTGCCAGCAGCGCACAGACAGCTAACTATGGCTACACCTTC
CDR3 protein: CASSAQTANYGYTF

D gene: TRBD1
J gene: TRBJ1-2
V gene: TRBV10-1
clone size: .
CDR3 DNA: TGCGCCAGCAGTGGGACAGGGGTCGATGGCTACACCTTC
CDR3 protein: CASSGTGVDGYTF

D gene: .
J gene: TRBJ2-5
V gene: TRBV7-7
clone size: .
CDR3 DNA: TGTGCTAGCAGCTCGCTAGCCGGGGGATTTGGGACCCAGTACTTC
CDR3 protein: CASSSLAGGFGTQYF

D gene: TRBD2
J gene: TRBJ2-1
V gene: TRBV29-1
clone size: .
CDR3 DNA: TGCAGCGTTGCGTTCGTGGGACTAGCGGGGGGCAATGAGCAGTTCTTC
CDR3 protein: CSVAFVGLAGGNEQFF

D gene: TRBD2
J gene: TRBJ2-1
V gene: TRBV5-1
clone size: .
CDR3 DNA: TGCGCCAGCAGCCCACTAGGTCTAGCGGGATCCCGCCCCTACAATGAGCAGTTCTTC
CDR3 protein: CASSPLGLAGSRPYNEQFF

D gene: .
J gene: TRBJ1-4
V gene: TRBV5-6
clone size: once
CDR3 DNA: TGTGCCAGCAGCTTGCGGTACAGGGCAAATGAAAAACTGTTTTTT
CDR3 protein: CASSLRYRANEKLFF

D gene: .
J gene: TRBJ2-1
V gene: TRBV2
clone size: .
CDR3 DNA: TGTGCCAGCAAAATGGAGGGGGCCAATGAGCAGTTCTTC
CDR3 protein: CASKMEGANEQFF

D gene: .
J gene: TRBJ1-2
V gene: TRBV12-3/TRBV12-4
clone size: .
CDR3 DNA: TGTGCCAGCAGTTTAGAGCGGCGAGGCTACACCTTC
CDR3 protein: CASSLERRGYTF

D gene: .
J gene: TRBJ2-5
V gene: TRBV6-2/TRBV6-3
clone size: .
CDR3 DNA: TGTGCCAGCAGCACACTACGGTGGGAGACCCAGTACTTC
CDR3 protein: CASSTLRWETQYF

D gene: .
J gene: TRBJ1-5
V gene: TRBV6-5
clone size: .
CDR3 DNA: TGTGCCAGCAGGATACAGGGCGACGGTCAGCCCCAGCATTTT
CDR3 protein: CASRIQGDGQPQHF

D gene: TRBD2
J gene: TRBJ2-2
V gene: TRBV19
clone size: .
CDR3 DNA: TGTGCCAGTAGTGTCACTAGCGGGGGGGCCACTACCGGGGAGCTGTTTTTT
CDR3 protein: CASSVTSGGATTGELFF

D gene: TRBD2
J gene: TRBJ2-3
V gene: TRBV12-5
clone size: .
CDR3 DNA: TGTGCTAGTGCCTCCGGGGGGGTGGTAGATACGCAGTATTTT
CDR3 protein: CASASGGVVDTQYF

D gene: .
J gene: TRBJ1-6
V gene: TRBV6-1
clone size: .
CDR3 DNA: TGTGCCAGCAGTGAAGCGGGCAGGTTATATAATTCACCCCTCCACTTT
CDR3 protein: CASSEAGRLYNSPLHF

D gene: TRBD1
J gene: TRBJ2-5
V gene: TRBV25-1
clone size: .
CDR3 DNA: TGTGCCAGCAGTGTCGGGACAGGGGGGGAGACCCAGTACTTC
CDR3 protein: CASSVGTGGETQYF

D gene: TRBD1
J gene: TRBJ1-1
V gene: TRBV9
clone size: .
CDR3 DNA: TGTGCCAGCAGCGTAGGAGGGACAGGGGGCGACGGGGCTTTCTTT
CDR3 protein: CASSVGGTGGDGAFF

D gene: .
J gene: TRBJ1-4
V gene: TRBV18
clone size: few
CDR3 DNA: TGTGCCAGCTCACCAAGCCAGGCTAATGAAAAACTGTTTTTT
CDR3 protein: CASSPSQANEKLFF

D gene: .
J gene: TRBJ1-1
V gene: TRBV6-1
clone size: .
CDR3 DNA: TGTGCCAGCAGTGAAGGACAGACGAACACTGAAGCTTTCTTT
CDR3 protein: CASSEGQTNTEAFF

D gene: TRBD1
J gene: TRBJ2-7
V gene: TRBV6-5
clone size: .
CDR3 DNA: TGTGCCAGCAGCTACGGACAGGGGGGCTCCTACGAGCAGTACTTC
CDR3 protein: CASSYGQGGSYEQYF

D gene: TRBD1
J gene: TRBJ1-4
V gene: TRBV28
clone size: .
CDR3 DNA: TGTGCCAGCAGAAAGATGGGACAGGGGGAAAAACTGTTTTTT
CDR3 protein: CASRKMGQGEKLFF

D gene: .
J gene: TRBJ2-1
V gene: TRBV24-1
clone size: .
CDR3 DNA: TGTGCCACCAGACCGCGGGACTCAACCTACAATGAGCAGTTCTTC
CDR3 protein: CATRPRDSTYNEQFF

D gene: .
J gene: TRBJ2-5
V gene: TRBV11-2
clone size: .
CDR3 DNA: TGTGCCAGCAGCCGGAACCGAGGGGAGACCCAGTACTTC
CDR3 protein: CASSRNRGETQYF

D gene: .
J gene: TRBJ1-3
V gene: TRBV5-8
clone size: .
CDR3 DNA: TGTGCCAGCAGCGGCCGGGACACCTCTGGAAACACCATATATTTT
CDR3 protein: CASSGRDTSGNTIYF

D gene: .
J gene: TRBJ1-3
V gene: TRBV11-2
clone size: .
CDR3 DNA: TGTGCCAGCAGCCCGGGGGGCTCTGGAAACACCATATATTTT
CDR3 protein: CASSPGGSGNTIYF

D gene: .
J gene: TRBJ1-1
V gene: TRBV5-1
clone size: .
CDR3 DNA: TGCGCCAGCAGCTTGGGGGGCACAATGAACACTGAAGCTTTCTTT
CDR3 protein: CASSLGGTMNTEAFF

D gene: TRBD2
J gene: TRBJ2-5
V gene: TRBV5-4
clone size: .
CDR3 DNA: TGTGCCAGCAGCTTGGACGGGACTACCCGGGCACAAGAGACCCAGTACTTC
CDR3 protein: CASSLDGTTRAQETQYF

D gene: TRBD2
J gene: TRBJ2-7
V gene: TRBV10-1
clone size: once
CDR3 DNA: TGCGCCAGCAGTGAGTCGGGGAGGGTCTACGAGCAGTACTTC
CDR3 protein: CASSESGRVYEQYF

D gene: .
J gene: TRBJ1-4
V gene: TRBV2
clone size: .
CDR3 DNA: TGTGCCAGCAGTTCGGGAACAACTAATGAAAAACTGTTTTTT
CDR3 protein: CASSSGTTNEKLFF

D gene: .
J gene: TRBJ2-3
V gene: TRBV6-1
clone size: .
CDR3 DNA: TGTGCCAGCAGTGAAACGGTGGCGGCCCGCACAGATACGCAGTATTTT
CDR3 protein: CASSETVAARTDTQYF

D gene: .
J gene: TRBJ1-6
V gene: TRBV21-1
clone size: .
CDR3 DNA: TGTGCCAGCCTCGGGCCTAACGTAAGCGGGTCCTATAATTCACCCCTCCACTTT
CDR3 protein: CASLGPNVSGSYNSPLHF

D gene: .
J gene: TRBJ2-7
V gene: TRBV5-1
clone size: .
CDR3 DNA: TGCGCCAGCAGCTTTGCTCAGGGGAACGGGGTCTACGAGCAGTACTTC
CDR3 protein: CASSFAQGNGVYEQYF

D gene: TRBD2
J gene: TRBJ2-1
V gene: TRBV18
clone size: .
CDR3 DNA: TGTGCCAGCTCACCACCCTCGGGAGGCTCCTACAATGAGCAGTTCTTC
CDR3 protein: CASSPPSGGSYNEQFF

D gene: .
J gene: TRBJ1-2
V gene: TRBV18
clone size: .
CDR3 DNA: TGTGCCAGCTCACCCTACCGGGAGGGTAACTATGGCTACACCTTC
CDR3 protein: CASSPYREGNYGYTF

D gene: TRBD1
J gene: TRBJ2-5
V gene: TRBV10-3
clone size: .
CDR3 DNA: TGTGCCATCAGTGATTCCGGACAGGGTCAGAAAGAGACCCAGTACTTC
CDR3 protein: CAISDSGQGQKETQYF

D gene: .
J gene: TRBJ2-2
V gene: TRBV27
clone size: .
CDR3 DNA: TGTGCCAGCAGTTGGGACTTCAACACCGGGGAGCTGTTTTTT
CDR3 protein: CASSWDFNTGELFF

D gene: TRBD1
J gene: TRBJ1-2
V gene: TRBV18
clone size: .
CDR3 DNA: TGTGCCAGCTCACCGGGACAGGGGGTCGAGGGCTACACCTTC
CDR3 protein: CASSPGQGVEGYTF

D gene: .
J gene: TRBJ1-2
V gene: TRBV7-2
clone size: .
CDR3 DNA: TGTGCCAGCAGCTTACCCCTGACAGCCTCCCATGGCTACACCTTC
CDR3 protein: CASSLPLTASHGYTF

D gene: TRBD2
J gene: TRBJ2-3
V gene: TRBV2
clone size: .
CDR3 DNA: TGTGCCAGCAGAGTACTAGCGGGGGGGTCAGATACGCAGTATTTT
CDR3 protein: CASRVLAGGSDTQYF

D gene: .
J gene: TRBJ2-7
V gene: TRBV2
clone size: .
CDR3 DNA: TGTGCCAGCAGTCTGAGCTCCTACGAGCAGTACTTC
CDR3 protein: CASSLSSYEQYF

D gene: .
J gene: TRBJ1-1
V gene: TRBV11-3
clone size: few
CDR3 DNA: TGTGCCAGCAGCTCCCTCAGGGAATTGGTCACTGAAGCTTTCTTT
CDR3 protein: CASSSLRELVTEAFF

D gene: .
J gene: TRBJ2-5
V gene: TRBV24-1
clone size: .
CDR3 DNA: TGTGCCACCAGTGACTCCTCCCGAGAATTCCAAGAGACCCAGTACTTC
CDR3 protein: CATSDSSREFQETQYF

D gene: .
J gene: TRBJ2-1
V gene: TRBV6-5
clone size: once
CDR3 DNA: TGTGCCAGCACCAGGGGTGGGCTACGAGACAATGAGCAGTTCTTC
CDR3 protein: CASTRGGLRDNEQFF

D gene: .
J gene: TRBJ2-5
V gene: TRBV7-6
clone size: .
CDR3 DNA: TGTGCCAGCAGCCTGTCCGGAGTCCCACAAGAGACCCAGTACTTC
CDR3 protein: CASSLSGVPQETQYF